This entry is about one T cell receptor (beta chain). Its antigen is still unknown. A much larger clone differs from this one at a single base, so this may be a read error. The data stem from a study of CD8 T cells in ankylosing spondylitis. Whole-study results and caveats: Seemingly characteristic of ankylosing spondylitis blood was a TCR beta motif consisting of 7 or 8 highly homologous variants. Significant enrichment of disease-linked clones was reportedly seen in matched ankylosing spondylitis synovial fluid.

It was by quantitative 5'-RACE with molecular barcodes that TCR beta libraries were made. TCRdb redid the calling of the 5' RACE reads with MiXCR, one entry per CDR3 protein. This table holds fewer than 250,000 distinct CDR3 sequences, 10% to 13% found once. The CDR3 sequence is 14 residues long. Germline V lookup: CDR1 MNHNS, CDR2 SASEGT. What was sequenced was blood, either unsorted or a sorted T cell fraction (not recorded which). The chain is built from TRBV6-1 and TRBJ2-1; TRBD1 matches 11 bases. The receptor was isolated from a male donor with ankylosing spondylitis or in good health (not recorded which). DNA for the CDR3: TGTGTCGTCTCCGGGACAGGGGGCTACAATGAGCAGTTCTTC. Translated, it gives CVVSGTGGYNEQFF.